These 18 T cell receptor beta chains share one sample of origin, sequenced in a study of blood T cells in healthy people across ages. A second PCR of roughly 7 to 11 cycles used a sample-barcoded 5' primer and a J-beta primer mix. TCRdb recomputed calls from the 5' RACE reads with MiXCR, one row per CDR3 protein. There are over a million distinct CDR3 sequences in the sample; approximately 26% occur only once, and 0.65% to 0.75% lies in the top ten. This same sample was also taken into another study, of T cells of mothers and their children.

Sample: blood. These receptors all come from a girl aged 2 to 9 in good health.

The chain combines TRBV7-8 with TRBJ2-5, with D possibly called TRBD1 or TRBD2 (5 bases each). From germline, CDR1 is SGHVS and CDR2 FQNEAQ. V was pared by 2 bases and J by 0 bases, with 13 bases between. The CDR3 is 16 amino acids. CDR3 in amino acids: CASSLIDSGHQETQYF. The CDR3 DNA sequence: TGTGCCAGCAGCTTAATCGACAGCGGACACCAAGAGACCCAGTACTTC. The variable domain in full, with the rest retrieved from reference TRBV7-8 and TRBJ2-5, is GAGVSQSPRYKVAKRGQDVALRCDPISGHVSLFWYQQALGQGPEFLTYFQNEAQLDKSGLPSDRFFAERPEGSVSTLKIQRTQQEDSAVYLCASSLIDSGHQETQYFGPGTRLLVL.

This clonotype has at least ten counts. J is TRBJ2-7 and V is TRBV20-1; D is ambiguous. This CDR3 is 12 amino acids long. Germline assignment: CDR1 DFQATT and CDR2 SNEGSKA (reference sequence). V lost 0 bases to trimming and J lost 4 bases, with 7 bases between them. CDR3 sequence: CSARDPLYEQYF. The DNA for the CDR3 is TGCAGTGCTAGAGATCCCCTTTACGAGCAGTACTTC.

The rearrangement joins TRBV20-1 to TRBJ2-2; either TRBD1 or TRBD2 may fit D (5 bases each). Trimming removed 1 base at V and 9 bases at J, with 18 bases between. CDR1 and CDR2 from the germline V gene are DFQATT and SNEGSKA (reference sequence). This CDR3 comprises 15 residues. The CDR3 region has the DNA TGCAGTGCTAGAGGGACGGGACCATCCGTACGGGAGCTGTTTTTT. Translation gives CSARGTGPSVRELFF.

The sample holds a few counts of this clonotype. This chain links TRBV19 with TRBJ2-1; 11 positions agree with TRBD2. CDR3 length: 16 residues. The germline V gene has CDR1 LNHDA and CDR2 SQIVND (reference sequence). Germline trimming cut 3 bases from V and 5 bases from J; bases unmatched to any gene: 6. CDR3 sequence (DNA): TGTGCCAGTAGTATTCGAGGACTAGCGGGCCACAATGAGCAGTTCTTC. As protein: CASSIRGLAGHNEQFF.

The chain's CDR3 is CASTGHPQGGYTF. The CDR3 DNA sequence: TGTGCCAGCACAGGCCACCCCCAAGGGGGCTACACCTTC. The chain is built from TRBV12-3 or TRBV12-4 and TRBJ1-2; D unresolved. V was shortened by 7 bases and J by 8 bases, with 17 bases between the two germline ends. The CDR3 spans 13 residues.

This clonotype appeared once. Compared with germline, one end of the junction differs, possibly owing to a read error. The chain uses TRBV6-4 and TRBJ2-7, with TRBD2 identical over 14 bases. Germline V gives CDR1 MRHNA, CDR2 SNTAGT. The CDR3 is 14 residues long. In DNA form, the CDR3 reads TGTGCCAGCAGTGACTCGACTAGCGGGGGGGCCAAGTTCTTC. Its protein product is CASSDSTSGGAKFF.

In this sample, this clonotype turned up a few times. V is TRBV7-9 and J is TRBJ2-5; D unresolved. Germline loops: CDR1 SEHNR, CDR2 FQNEAQ (reference sequence). CDR3 length equals 14 residues. V gave up 4 bases and J gave up 2 bases, with 11 bases separating them. DNA of the CDR3: TGTGCCAGCAGCTCCGCAGGCGTACAAGAGACCCAGTACTTC. Translating gives CASSSAGVQETQYF.

The sample holds a few counts of this clonotype. This chain uses TRBV7-9 with TRBJ1-2; D is unresolved. Trimming took 5 bases from V and 5 from J, leaving 15 bases between them. CDR1 and CDR2 from the germline V gene are SEHNR and FQNEAQ (reference sequence). This CDR3 has 14 residues. The CDR3 here is CASSHLYDGYGYTF. CDR3 sequence (DNA): TGTGCCAGCAGCCATCTATATGATGGGTATGGCTACACCTTC.

This clonotype came up a few times. The J gene is TRBJ1-6, the V gene TRBV12-3 or TRBV12-4; 7 nucleotides agree with TRBD1. V gave up 3 bases and J gave up 15 bases; unmatched junction bases: 5. The CDR3 has 12 amino acids. The CDR3: CASSFTGEVLHF. The CDR3 bases are TGTGCCAGCAGTTTTACAGGGGAGGTCCTCCACTTT.

This chain connects TRBV20-1 to TRBJ2-3; the D is unclear. Trimming removed 6 bases at V and 2 bases at J, with 6 bases between. The CDR3 totals 11 residues. Germline V lookup: CDR1 DFQATT, CDR2 SNEGSKA (reference sequence). The CDR3 loop reads CSADPTDTQYF. CDR3 DNA sequence: TGCAGTGCAGACCCCACAGATACGCAGTATTTT.

The rearrangement uses TRBV4-1 and TRBJ2-2, with a tentative D call TRBD2 (6 bases). V was cut by 2 bases and J by 7 bases, with 20 bases left in between. Germline lookup yields CDR1 MGHRA and CDR2 YSYEKL. This CDR3 comprises 17 residues. This chain's CDR3 is CASSQIPKVRGDGELFF. DNA for the CDR3: TGCGCCAGCAGCCAAATCCCTAAGGTTCGCGGGGACGGGGAGCTGTTTTTT.

Only a few counts were recorded for this clonotype. This sequence joins TRBV3-1 and TRBJ2-7; the match to TRBD2 covers 8 bases. The V gene's germline CDR1 is LGHDT and CDR2 YNNKEL (reference sequence). This CDR3 spans 14 amino acids. Germline trimming cut 2 bases from V and 6 bases from J; bases unmatched to any gene: 6. CDR3 sequence (DNA): TGTGCCAGCAGCCAACAGGGACTAGGGGGCGAGCAGTACTTC. Translated, it gives CASSQQGLGGEQYF.

This clonotype has more than one count but fewer than ten. The chain uses TRBV20-1 and TRBJ1-2; D is unresolved. The V gene lost 1 base and the J gene lost 4 bases, with 13 bases spanning the gap. This CDR3 is 14 amino acids long. Germline loops: CDR1 DFQATT, CDR2 SNEGSKA (reference sequence). This CDR3 reads CSARGPQEPYGYTF. Written as DNA, the CDR3 is TGCAGTGCTAGAGGTCCGCAGGAACCCTATGGCTACACCTTC.

This clonotype was counted between two and nine times. V and J are TRBV7-2 and TRBJ2-5; a weak D match, TRBD1 (6 bases). Looked up from germline, CDR1 is SGHTA and CDR2 is FQGNSA. Trimming took 9 bases from V and 6 from J, leaving 20 bases between them. The CDR3 spans 14 residues. CDR3 region: CARPTYRETQTQYF. In nucleotides, the CDR3 is TGTGCCAGGCCGACTTACAGGGAAACGCAGACCCAGTACTTC.

The table lists this clonotype with many counts. This chain joins TRBV2 and TRBJ2-4; D gene ambiguous. Germline lookup yields CDR1 SNHLY and CDR2 FYNNEI. CDR3 size: 11 residues. V was shortened by 3 bases and J by 5 bases, with 2 bases between the two germline ends. The CDR3 nucleotides read TGTGCCAGCAGTGAGGAAAACATTCAGTACTTC. This encodes CASSEENIQYF.

The chain employs TRBV4-3 and TRBJ1-5, with a weak D call TRBD1 (5 bases). Germline values: CDR1 LGHNA, CDR2 YSLEER. This CDR3 region has 14 residues. V was shortened by 0 bases and J by 5 bases, with 8 bases between the two germline ends. The CDR3 sequence is CASSQEAGHQPQHF. The CDR3 DNA sequence: TGCGCCAGCAGCCAAGAGGCAGGGCATCAGCCCCAGCATTTT.

This clonotype has at least ten counts. V and J are TRBV12-3 or TRBV12-4 and TRBJ2-1; D uncertain. The J call is in doubt because the DNA end fits TRBJ2-7 better. CDR3 size: 12 residues. CDR3 sequence (DNA): TGTGCCAGCAGCCCGACTGTGTACGAGCAGTACTTC. The encoded protein is CASSPTVYEQYF.

The CDR3 loop is CASSQEATNEKLFF. For the CDR3, the DNA is TGTGCCAGCAGTCAGGAAGCAACTAATGAAAAACTGTTTTTT. This rearrangement joins TRBV6-1 to TRBJ1-4; D gene uncertain. The CDR3 extends over 14 amino acids. The V gene's germline CDR1 is MNHNS and CDR2 SASEGT. V lost 5 bases to trimming and J lost 0 bases, with 7 bases between them.